The 28 T cell receptor beta chains below come from one sample, sequenced in a study of blood T cell repertoires in COVID-19. This table comes from immunoSEQ multiplex PCR, and its TCRdb copy is limited to in-frame clones, with some not included. The table has about 440,000 clones, about 91% seen once. The material sequenced was peripheral blood. The receptors here all came from a woman in her fifties or sixties with COVID-19, enrolled during active disease.

The genes are TRBV28 and TRBJ1-1; 11 bases are a match to TRBD1. Germline loops: CDR1 MDHEN, CDR2 SYDVKM. CDR3 size: 14 residues. V lost 11 bases, J lost 5 bases, and 10 bases stayed unmatched. CDR3 bases: TGTGCCGTCATTGGGACAGGGGGAGGTACTGAAGCTTTCTTT. It yields the protein CAVIGTGGGTEAFF.

This clone has just one count. This chain connects TRBV15 to TRBJ1-5; possible D gene TRBD1, 6 bases. The CDR3 is 15 residues long. Germline assignment: CDR1 LNHNV and CDR2 YYDKDF (reference sequence). Between the trimmed V and J ends, which lost 9 bases and 3 bases, there was a span of 18 bases. CDR3 in DNA: TGTGCCACGAAAAAAGAGGGGGATATCAATCAGCCCCAGCATTTT. Translated, it gives CATKKEGDINQPQHF.

This clone has just a few counts. CDR3 amino acids: CASSEAQASEGYEAFF. DNA of the CDR3: TGTGCCAGCAGTGAAGCGCAAGCCTCGGAGGGGTATGAAGCTTTCTTT. The rearrangement links TRBV6-1 to TRBJ1-1; D possibly corresponds to TRBD1 (5 bases). V shed 0 bases and J shed 7 bases, with 18 bases lying between them. CDR1 MNHNS and CDR2 SASEGT come from the germline V gene. This CDR3 comprises 16 residues.

Details on this clone: The same CDR3 is also encoded by other DNA sequences in this sample. The chain is built from TRBV4-1 and TRBJ1-2; D is undetermined. Per the germline V gene, CDR1 is MGHRA and CDR2 is YSYEKL. V was clipped by 1 base and J by 0 bases, with 6 bases between them. CDR3 length equals 14 residues. CDR3 residues: CASSQGVSNYGYTF. The DNA of the CDR3 is TGCGCCAGCAGCCAAGGTGTCTCTAACTATGGCTACACCTTC.

This clone was detected many times. The chain combines TRBV4-1 with TRBJ2-1, with 9 bases identical to TRBD1. Germline V gene sequence: CDR1 MGHRA, CDR2 YSYEKL. The ends lost 1 base at V and 8 bases at J; junction bases unmatched: 12. The CDR3 consists of 17 residues. The chain's CDR3 is CASSQVLGTGSFDEQFF. The CDR3 bases are TGCGCCAGCAGCCAAGTCCTCGGGACAGGGAGTTTCGATGAGCAGTTCTTC.

This clone showed up just once. The gene calls are TRBV9 and TRBJ1-6; 7 nucleotides agree with TRBD1. The CDR3 runs to 16 residues. With V trimmed by 4 bases and J by 10 bases, 14 bases remained unmatched. CDR1 is SGDLS and CDR2 is YYNGEE in the germline V gene. The CDR3 here is CASSSGGGRGDSPLHF. As DNA, the CDR3 is TGTGCCAGCAGCTCCGGCGGAGGCAGGGGGGACTCACCCCTCCACTTT.

V and J are TRBV19 and TRBJ1-5; the match to TRBD1 covers 8 bases. The germline V gene encodes CDR1 LNHDA and CDR2 SQIVND (reference sequence). This CDR3 comprises 17 residues. Trimming cost V 3 bases and J 1 base; bases outside gene matches: 8. The CDR3 reads CASSMWATGASNQPQHF. CDR3 bases: TGTGCCAGTAGTATGTGGGCGACAGGGGCGAGCAATCAGCCCCAGCATTTT.

This chain joins TRBV11-2 and TRBJ1-2; D gene ambiguous. This CDR3 comprises 14 residues. The V gene's germline CDR1 is SGHAT and CDR2 FQNNGV. Trimming removed 3 bases from V and 8 bases from J, with 16 bases in between. CDR3 loop: CASSLESVGAGYTF. The DNA for the CDR3 is TGTGCCAGCAGCTTGGAAAGCGTCGGCGCAGGCTACACCTTC.

Of note for this clone: Other nucleotide sequences in the sample specify the same CDR3. The CDR3 region is CASSVAGGNTEAFF. The CDR3 DNA sequence: TGTGCCAGCAGCGTAGCGGGGGGAAACACTGAAGCTTTCTTT. V is TRBV9 and J is TRBJ1-1, with D possibly TRBD1 on 5 matching bases. The V end lost 0 bases, the J end lost 2 bases, and 8 bases lay between the germline ends. The V gene's germline CDR1 is SGDLS and CDR2 YYNGEE. The CDR3 runs 14 residues.

The CDR3 bases are TGTGCCAGTTCTCCTATAGCGGGGGCTATAGATACGCAGTATTTT. Translation: CASSPIAGAIDTQYF. The rearrangement joins TRBV5-6 to TRBJ2-3; 9 bases fit TRBD2. The V and J ends lost 8 bases and 5 bases, in that order; junction bases with no gene match: 12. This CDR3 region has 15 residues. Germline assignment: CDR1 SGHDT and CDR2 YYEEEE.

This chain uses TRBV24-1 with TRBJ1-2; D is undetermined. Looked up from germline, CDR1 is KGHDR and CDR2 is SFDVKD. This CDR3 comprises 12 residues. V shed 4 bases and J shed 8 bases, with 10 bases lying between them. The CDR3 DNA follows: TGTGCCACCAGTGACTATGTACGAGGCTACACCTTC. Residues: CATSDYVRGYTF.

A few counts support this clone. This sequence joins TRBV28 and TRBJ1-6, with unresolved D. The CDR3 loop spans 14 amino acids. From germline, CDR1 is MDHEN and CDR2 SYDVKM. With 8 bases removed from V and 6 bases from J, the gap between germline ends came to 14 bases. The DNA of the CDR3 is TGTGCCAGCCGGGGAGGACTTTTTAATTCACCCCTCCACTTT. Amino acid sequence: CASRGGLFNSPLHF.

The table lists this clone with a count of one. The chain is built from TRBV13 and TRBJ2-5; the D gene is possibly TRBD1 (5 bases). This CDR3 has 15 amino acids. V was shortened by 0 bases and J by 4 bases, with 12 bases between the two germline ends. The V gene's germline CDR1 is PRHDT and CDR2 FYEKMQ (reference sequence). CDR3 nucleotide sequence: TGTGCCAGCAGCTTAGGCCAGGGCAGGCCAGAGACCCAGTACTTC. It specifies CASSLGQGRPETQYF.

The CDR3 DNA reads TGTGCCACCAGCAGAGATCTGCAGGGGGGCACTGAAGCTTTCTTT. This translates into CATSRDLQGGTEAFF. V and J are TRBV15 and TRBJ1-1; TRBD1 aligns across 7 bases. Germline values: CDR1 LNHNV, CDR2 YYDKDF (reference sequence). The length of the CDR3 is 15 residues. Losses at the gene ends were 0 bases for V and 4 bases for J; bases not matched to a gene: 5. The complete variable domain, with remaining parts taken from reference TRBV15 and TRBJ1-1, reads DAMVIQNPRYQVTQFGKPVTLSCSQTLNHNVMYWYQQKSSQAPKLLFHYYDKDFNNEADTPDNFQSRRPNTSFCFLDIRSPGLGDTAMYLCATSRDLQGGTEAFFGQGTRLTVV.

This rearrangement joins TRBV6-5 to TRBJ1-3; D is possibly TRBD1 (5 bases). CDR1 MNHEY and CDR2 SVGAGI come from the germline V gene. Trimming shortened V by 6 bases and J by 0 bases, and 12 bases separated the two germline ends. This CDR3 region has 15 residues. The CDR3 coding sequence is TGTGCCAGCAGGCTAGGGGCCCCCTCTGGAAACACCATATATTTT. Its protein product is CASRLGAPSGNTIYF.

This chain uses TRBV2 with TRBJ2-3; tentative D call: TRBD2 (5 bases). The CDR3 sequence is 15 residues long. The V end lost 3 bases, the J end lost 3 bases, and 13 bases lay between the germline ends. Looked up from germline, CDR1 is SNHLY and CDR2 is FYNNEI. The CDR3 DNA reads as TGTGCCAGCAGTGACCGGGCTAGCCGAACAGATACGCAGTATTTT. It encodes CASSDRASRTDTQYF.

Here the CDR3 DNA reads TGTGCCATACGCGGGGGGGCACAAGAGACCCAGTACTTC. Translated: CAIRGGAQETQYF. The chain links TRBV5-4 to TRBJ2-5; 9 bases are shared with TRBD2. The V and J ends lost 9 bases and 2 bases, in that order; junction bases with no gene match: 5. There are 13 residues in the CDR3. Germline V lookup: CDR1 SGHNT, CDR2 YYREEE (reference sequence).

The V call is TRBV6-1, the J call TRBJ1-5; D is unclear. The ends were cut back, 2 bases at V and 4 bases at J, with 6 bases in the middle. CDR3 length: 13 residues. Germline V CDR1 and CDR2: MNHNS, SASEGT. The CDR3 bases are TGTGCCAGCAGTGAAAGGAGAAATCAGCCCCAGCATTTT. Protein product: CASSERRNQPQHF.

CDR3 sequence reads: CASSLYGRGLGNQPQHF. The CDR3 nucleotides are TGCGCCAGCAGCTTGTACGGCAGGGGGCTGGGGAATCAGCCCCAGCATTTT. The chain couples TRBV5-1 to TRBJ1-5; 8 bases map to TRBD1. The CDR3 has 17 amino acids. Trimming removed 1 base from V and 4 bases from J; junction bases left unmatched: 10. The germline V gene has CDR1 SGHRS and CDR2 YFSETQ. Together with reference TRBV5-1 and TRBJ1-5, the CDR3 gives the full variable domain: KAGVTQTPRYLIKTRGQQVTLSCSPISGHRSVSWYQQTPGQGLQFLFEYFSETQRNKGNFPGRFSGRQFSNSRSEMNVSTLELGDSALYLCASSLYGRGLGNQPQHFGDGTRLSIL.

The chain couples TRBV19 to TRBJ2-3; D gene uncertain. The CDR3 consists of 13 residues. Germline CDR1 reads LNHDA; CDR2 reads SQIVND (reference sequence). V lost 4 bases and J lost 2, with 7 bases in between. In DNA, the CDR3 is TGTGCCAGTAGTACGACACACACAGATACGCAGTATTTT. As protein: CASSTTHTDTQYF.

The rearrangement uses TRBV12-3 or TRBV12-4 and TRBJ1-1; TRBD1 is a possible D gene (6 bases). The CDR3 is made up of 11 amino acids. V was shortened by 3 bases and J by 11 bases, with 10 bases between the two germline ends. CDR3 in amino acids: CASSFGRGAFF. CDR3 nucleotides: TGTGCCAGCAGTTTCGGGAGGGGGGCTTTCTTT.

The chain has TRBV2 and TRBJ1-2; D unclear. V gave up 4 bases and J gave up 0 bases, with 6 bases separating them. CDR3 length equals 13 residues. CDR1 SNHLY and CDR2 FYNNEI come from the germline V gene. Written as DNA, the CDR3 is TGTGCCAGCAGTGTCGGGACTAACTATGGCTACACCTTC. Translated, it gives CASSVGTNYGYTF.

J is TRBJ1-1 and V is TRBV19; TRBD1 is a possible D gene (5 bases). Germline values: CDR1 LNHDA, CDR2 SQIVND (reference sequence). Trimming stripped 0 bases from V and 5 bases from J, with 10 bases between. The CDR3 is 14 residues long. CDR3 loop: CASSIDQGNTEAFF. CDR3 nucleotide sequence: TGTGCCAGTAGTATAGATCAGGGAAATACTGAAGCTTTCTTT.

The chain joins TRBV28 to TRBJ1-6; D unclear. Trimming took off 8 bases at V and 0 bases at J, with 2 bases between the two ends. Germline V gene sequence: CDR1 MDHEN, CDR2 SYDVKM. The CDR3 runs 12 residues. CDR3 sequence reads: CASYSYNSPLHF. The CDR3 coding sequence is TGTGCCAGCTACTCCTATAATTCACCCCTCCACTTT.

The chain employs TRBV10-2 and TRBJ2-7; possibly TRBD2 for D (6 bases). This CDR3 is 12 amino acids long. Trimming took off 6 bases at V and 6 bases at J, with 12 bases between the two ends. CDR1 WSHSY and CDR2 SAAADI come from the germline V gene. Here the CDR3 reads CASSRERAEQYF. The CDR3 nucleotides are TGCGCCAGCAGCAGGGAGCGGGCCGAGCAGTACTTC.

This clone was counted a single time. The chain employs TRBV29-1 and TRBJ1-2; 7 bases fit TRBD1. The CDR3 extends over 12 amino acids. Losses at the gene ends were 7 bases for V and 6 bases for J; bases not matched to a gene: 8. Germline lookup yields CDR1 SQVTM and CDR2 ANQGSEA. The CDR3 nucleotides are TGCAGCGCCTCCCGACAGGGAGATGGCTACACCTTC. Translated: CSASRQGDGYTF. Variable domain in full (rest from reference TRBV29-1 and TRBJ1-2): SAVISQKPSRDICQRGTSLTIQCQVDSQVTMMFWYRQQPGQSLTLIATANQGSEATYESGFVIDKFPISRPNLTFSTLTVSNMSPEDSSIYLCSASRQGDGYTFGSGTRLTVV.

The chain links TRBV5-1 to TRBJ1-2; 9 bases agree with TRBD1. The CDR3 is made up of 13 amino acids. Unmatched junction bases numbered 0, after V lost 0 bases and J lost 6 bases. The germline V gene has CDR1 SGHRS and CDR2 YFSETQ. The CDR3 protein is CASSLGTGDGYTF. CDR3 in DNA: TGCGCCAGCAGCTTGGGGACAGGGGATGGCTACACCTTC.

The genes are TRBV6-5 and TRBJ2-7; D gene unclear. The CDR3 runs 11 residues. Trimming stripped 8 bases from V and 8 bases from J, with 13 bases between. The germline V gene has CDR1 MNHEY and CDR2 SVGAGI. The CDR3: CASGPLRQQYF. CDR3 DNA: TGTGCCAGCGGGCCCCTCCGGCAGCAGTACTTC.